This T cell receptor beta chain was obtained from a study of Ad26.COV2.S vaccination and SARS-CoV-2 variants. In regard to this clone: Its specificity is not known.

There are 17 residues in the CDR3. With 2 bases clipped from V and 2 bases from J, the junction kept 7 bases outside the gene matches. From germline, CDR1 is SGHVS and CDR2 FQNEAQ. Overall study findings and caveats: Vaccine recipients had higher spike-specific TCR breadth than placebo recipients. Total responses of T cells may have been underestimated by the analyses of TCR breadth and depth. After vaccination, substantial breadth of spike-specific CD8+ and CD4+ responses was reported. Similar non-spike TCR breadth was observed in recipients of vaccine and of placebo.

The method was immunoSEQ multiplex PCR; TCRdb's version includes in-frame clones alone and lacks a portion of them. The profile shows 300,000 to 450,000 clones, 92% of them singletons. The sample in question was peripheral blood, obtained after recovery from COVID-19. The receptor was isolated from a human donor who had recovered from COVID-19. This chain joins TRBV7-8 and TRBJ2-3; 10 positions match TRBD2. The CDR3 bases are TGTGCCAGCAGCTTAAGCGGGGGGGCCCGCCCCACAGATACGCAGTATTTT. This codes for CASSLSGGARPTDTQYF.